This T cell receptor beta chain originates from a study of T cell repertoires in cytomegalovirus infection. About the research overall: Alongside well-studied HLA-B-restricted CMV epitopes, recently identified HLA-C-restricted CMV epitopes were also used.

Germline V lookup: CDR1 MNHEY, CDR2 SVGEGT. Trimming took 2 bases from V and 9 from J; bases not matched to a gene: 6. The CDR3 sequence is 14 residues long. Each CDR3 protein is one row after TCRdb ran MiXCR on the reads. The data hold a few hundred thousand distinct CDR3 sequences, with around 35% observed a single time. Findings of the study overall: HLA-C-restricted, CMV-specific TCR beta clonotypes were dominant ex vivo.

About this clonotype itself: Antigen specificity is unknown.

This clonotype was sampled from a human donor in good health (CMV status not recorded). Some clones in this sample may be carry-over from other donors' samples. The chain links TRBV6-2 or TRBV6-3 to TRBJ2-1; 8 bases map to TRBD2. The sequencing here drew on cultured PBMCs, taken from culture after CMV antigen stimulation. The CDR3 protein is CASSYTAGGGEQFF. The CDR3 region has the DNA TGTGCCAGCAGTTACACCGCGGGAGGCGGTGAGCAGTTCTTC.